This T cell receptor (beta chain) was documented in a study of cytomegalovirus exposure and HLA in healthy donors. In the PCR, 60 Vbeta and 13 Jbeta primers were used. Clones were read by immunoSEQ multiplex PCR, and TCRdb kept only the in-frame ones, dropping some. The sample consists of over 70,000 clones, around 69% of them appearing once. On this clone itself: Antigen specificity is unknown.

The germline V and J ends were trimmed by 3 bases and 6 bases, with 14 bases remaining between them. Looked up from germline, CDR1 is MDHEN and CDR2 is SYDVKM. This CDR3 spans 14 amino acids. The study, taken as a whole, reports: Most TCR sequences proved rare, with some public TCRs found in many donors.

The CMV serostatus of this donor was not recorded. V gene TRBV28 combines with J gene TRBJ2-5, with D perhaps matching TRBD2 (5 bases). Sequenced: PBMCs. The origin of this receptor is a human donor in good health. Written as DNA, the CDR3 is TGTGCCAGCAGTTTCCTAGCAGAACGAAAGACCCAGTACTTC. Amino acids: CASSFLAERKTQYF.